This T cell receptor beta chain was profiled in a study of T cells after somatic rescue of genetic block. The V gene lost 5 bases and the J gene lost 7 bases, with 18 bases spanning the gap. The CDR3 is 15 residues long. From germline, CDR1 is SGHKS and CDR2 YYEKEE (reference sequence). Repertoires were generated with immunoSEQ multiplex PCR, while TCRdb's copy carries only in-frame clones and drops some. The sample lists almost 15,000 clones; just over 70% were seen once. Material for sequencing was peripheral blood mononuclear cells (PBMCs). The chain has TRBV5-5 and TRBJ1-4; a weak D match, TRBD1 (6 bases). This TCR derives from a man in his late teens or twenties. The CDR3 DNA reads as TGTGCCAGCAGTACCCTGGGGGCTGAGGGTGAAAAACTGTTTTTT. It encodes CASSTLGAEGEKLFF.